This entry lists 27 T cell receptor beta chains sequenced from one sample in a study of cytomegalovirus exposure and HLA in healthy donors. PCR primers comprised 60 Vbeta and 13 Jbeta primers. Repertoires were generated with immunoSEQ multiplex PCR, while TCRdb's copy carries only in-frame clones and drops some. Its table records some 200,000 clones. Material: PBMCs. These receptors were obtained from a woman under 30 in good health and CMV-seropositive.

The rearrangement uses TRBV4-1 and TRBJ2-7, with 8 nucleotides matching TRBD2. The CDR3 extends over 15 amino acids. Germline V gene lookup returns CDR1 MGHRA and CDR2 YSYEKL. V lost 4 bases to trimming and J lost 5 bases; unmatched junction nucleotides: 10. This chain's CDR3 is CASSPVAGRTHEQYF. The CDR3 DNA follows: TGCGCCAGCAGCCCTGTAGCGGGAAGGACGCACGAGCAGTACTTC.

This sequence joins TRBV6-1 and TRBJ2-3, with 11 nucleotides matching TRBD2. V trimming: 4 bases; J trimming: 5 bases; junction bases outside the gene matches: 5. Germline-derived CDR1 and CDR2 are MNHNS and SASEGT. This CDR3 has 15 amino acids. This CDR3 is CASSGRGLAVDTQYF. For the CDR3, the DNA is TGTGCCAGCAGTGGTAGGGGACTAGCGGTAGATACGCAGTATTTT.

This sequence joins TRBV4-2 and TRBJ2-5; 15 bases are shared with TRBD2. Unmatched junction bases numbered 9, after V lost 3 bases and J lost 7 bases. This CDR3 contains 17 residues. Germline V gene sequence: CDR1 LGHNA, CDR2 YNFKEQ. The CDR3 nucleotides are TGTGCCAGCAGCCAGGCTCCGGGACTAGCGGGGGGACTGACCCAGTACTTC. Protein sequence: CASSQAPGLAGGLTQYF.

The CDR3 here is CASSPGQGGSNTEAFF. CDR3 DNA: TGTGCCAGCAGCCCCGGACAGGGTGGATCGAACACTGAAGCTTTCTTT. This chain joins TRBV6-6 and TRBJ1-1, with TRBD1 matching over 8 bases. J lost 1 base, V lost 6 bases, and 10 bases had no gene match. The CDR3 extends over 16 amino acids. Germline V gives CDR1 MNHNY, CDR2 SVGAGI (reference sequence).

This chain joins TRBV2 and TRBJ1-4; a weak D match, TRBD1 (6 bases). Trimming cost V 4 bases and J 7 bases, with 19 bases left between them. The CDR3 sequence is 16 residues long. Germline-derived CDR1 and CDR2 are SNHLY and FYNNEI. This CDR3 is CASSARGSAPGEKLFF. In DNA form, the CDR3 reads TGTGCCAGCAGTGCGAGGGGGTCAGCCCCGGGTGAAAAACTGTTTTTT.

The V call is TRBV19, the J call TRBJ2-2, with 7 bases that match TRBD1. This CDR3 has 14 amino acids. The V and J ends lost 8 bases and 1 base, in that order; junction bases with no gene match: 4. The germline V gene has CDR1 LNHDA and CDR2 SQIVND (reference sequence). CDR3 residues: CASLGQQNTGELFF. The CDR3 region has the DNA TGTGCCAGTTTGGGACAGCAGAACACCGGGGAGCTGTTTTTT.

The rearrangement links TRBV5-4 to TRBJ2-5; tentative D call: TRBD1 (5 bases). The J call could be wrong; TRBJ2-7 is a better fit for the DNA end. The CDR3 is made up of 14 amino acids. Germline V gives CDR1 SGHNT, CDR2 YYREEE (reference sequence). The CDR3 sequence is CASSFYQGTYEQYF. DNA of the CDR3: TGTGCCAGCAGCTTTTATCAGGGTACCTACGAGCAGTACTTC.

This chain uses TRBV9 with TRBJ1-5, with 7 bases fitting TRBD1. Trimming took 3 bases from V and 5 from J; bases not matched to a gene: 2. The CDR3 loop spans 13 amino acids. Germline V gene lookup returns CDR1 SGDLS and CDR2 YYNGEE. The CDR3 sequence: CASSEGAYQPQHF. CDR3 nucleotides: TGTGCCAGCAGCGAGGGGGCCTATCAGCCCCAGCATTTT.

This sequence joins TRBV7-9 and TRBJ2-2, with no clear D. The V end lost 3 bases, the J end lost 7 bases, and 3 bases lay between the germline ends. The germline V gene encodes CDR1 SEHNR and CDR2 FQNEAQ (reference sequence). The CDR3 totals 11 residues. CDR3 in DNA: TGTGCCAGCAGCTTTATCGGGGAGCTGTTTTTT. It specifies CASSFIGELFF.

This chain uses TRBV2 with TRBJ1-4, with D possibly being TRBD1 (5 bases). Germline lookup yields CDR1 SNHLY and CDR2 FYNNEI. This CDR3 spans 15 amino acids. V dropped 5 bases and J dropped 5 bases, with 15 bases sitting between them. CDR3 amino acids: CASSTTGLRNEKLFF. In DNA, the CDR3 is TGTGCCAGCAGTACTACAGGACTACGAAATGAAAAACTGTTTTTT. Filled out from reference TRBV2 and TRBJ1-4, the complete variable domain reads EPEVTQTPSHQVTQMGQEVILRCVPISNHLYFYWYRQILGQKVEFLVSFYNNEISEKSEIFDDQFSVERPDGSNFTLKIRSTKLEDSAMYFCASSTTGLRNEKLFFGSGTQLSVL.

J is TRBJ1-4 and V is TRBV7-9; 7 bases line up with TRBD1. Germline assignment: CDR1 SEHNR and CDR2 FQNEAQ (reference sequence). Trimming removed 5 bases from V and 5 bases from J; junction bases left unmatched: 8. This CDR3 is 15 amino acids long. The CDR3 DNA reads TGTGCCAGCAGCCGAAGACAGGGACGGAATGAAAAACTGTTTTTT. It yields the protein CASSRRQGRNEKLFF.

V and J are TRBV7-2 and TRBJ2-7, with unresolved D. V dropped 1 base and J dropped 4 bases, with 5 bases sitting between them. From germline, CDR1 is SGHTA and CDR2 FQGNSA. The CDR3 extends over 12 amino acids. CDR3 in amino acids: CASSLDYYEQYF. The CDR3 DNA follows: TGTGCCAGCAGCTTAGACTATTACGAGCAGTACTTC.

CDR3 nucleotides: TGCGCCAGCAGCCAACAAGACAGGAACACTGAAGCTTTCTTT. The encoded protein is CASSQQDRNTEAFF. J is TRBJ1-1 and V is TRBV4-1, with D possibly matching TRBD1 (5 bases). Germline V lookup: CDR1 MGHRA, CDR2 YSYEKL. Trimming removed 2 bases at V and 1 base at J, with 8 bases between. The CDR3 spans 14 residues.

CDR3 bases: TGTGCCAGCAGCCAATATCGCATTGCGGTTGGCTACACCTTC. Amino acids: CASSQYRIAVGYTF. The rearrangement links TRBV14 to TRBJ1-2; D remains unclear. CDR1 is SGHDN, CDR2 FVKESK, per germline. The CDR3 is 14 residues long. Trimming took off 2 bases at V and 7 bases at J, with 14 bases between the two ends.

V usage is TRBV29-1 and J usage is TRBJ2-1; 8 positions match TRBD2. The CDR3 runs to 15 residues. Germline values: CDR1 SQVTM, CDR2 ANQGSEA. The J segment lost 0 bases and the V segment lost 4 bases, leaving 5 bases of the junction unmatched. The CDR3 bases are TGCAGCGTTGCAGGGAGCGGGAGCTCCTACAATGAGCAGTTCTTC. Protein product: CSVAGSGSSYNEQFF.

The rearrangement links TRBV15 to TRBJ1-1, with D possibly being TRBD1 (5 bases). The germline gives CDR1 LNHNV, CDR2 YYDKDF (reference sequence). This CDR3 is 14 amino acids long. V shed 0 bases and J shed 4 bases, with 9 bases lying between them. This CDR3 reads CATSRDRAITEAFF. The CDR3 nucleotides read TGTGCCACCAGCAGAGACAGGGCAATCACTGAAGCTTTCTTT.

V gene TRBV6-6 combines with J gene TRBJ2-3; 11 bases are a match to TRBD1. Germline V gene lookup returns CDR1 MNHNY and CDR2 SVGAGI (reference sequence). CDR3 length: 16 amino acids. The ends lost 6 bases at V and 4 bases at J; junction bases unmatched: 9. The CDR3 loop is CASSTRTGGIADTQYF. CDR3 nucleotide sequence: TGTGCCAGCAGCACCCGGACAGGGGGCATAGCAGATACGCAGTATTTT.

The genes are TRBV7-2 and TRBJ2-7, with 9 nucleotides matching TRBD1. From germline, CDR1 is SGHTA and CDR2 FQGNSA. CDR3 size: 15 residues. V shed 5 bases, J shed 6 bases, and the junction held 11 bases outside the gene matches. The CDR3, as DNA: TGTGCCAGCAGCGCTTCCCCGGGACAGGGAAGCGAGCAGTACTTC. Protein product: CASSASPGQGSEQYF.

The V and J genes are TRBV10-3 and TRBJ1-1; no clear D. Trimming stripped 11 bases from V and 1 base from J, with 20 bases between. CDR3 length: 15 amino acids. The germline CDR1 and CDR2 sequences are ENHRY and SYGVKD. CDR3 in amino acids: CASLGESMANTEAFF. In DNA form, the CDR3 reads TGTGCCTCACTGGGCGAAAGTATGGCGAACACTGAAGCTTTCTTT.

The chain employs TRBV6-6 and TRBJ2-7, with TRBD2 matching over 10 bases. The CDR3 extends over 16 amino acids. CDR1 is MNHNY, CDR2 SVGAGI, per germline (reference sequence). Losses at the gene ends were 6 bases for V and 2 bases for J; bases not matched to a gene: 10. In DNA form, the CDR3 reads TGTGCCAGCAGCTACACAAGCGGGAGGGGGGCCTACGAGCAGTACTTC. It codes for CASSYTSGRGAYEQYF.

This chain uses TRBV28 with TRBJ1-1, with 7 positions matching TRBD1. Per germline, CDR1 MDHEN and CDR2 SYDVKM. Losses at the gene ends were 5 bases for V and 0 bases for J; bases not matched to a gene: 9. The CDR3 has 16 amino acids. In DNA form, the CDR3 reads TGTGCCAGCAGTCCAACGACAGGGACAATGAACACTGAAGCTTTCTTT. Its translation: CASSPTTGTMNTEAFF. The whole variable domain, filled in from reference TRBV28 and TRBJ1-1, reads DVKVTQSSRYLVKRTGEKVFLECVQDMDHENMFWYRQDPGLGLRLIYFSYDVKMKEKGDIPEGYSVSREKKERFSLILESASTNQTSMYLCASSPTTGTMNTEAFFGQGTRLTVV.

CDR3 in DNA: TGTGCCAGCAGCATCAGGACTAGCGGGGAAGAGACCCAGTACTTC. This encodes CASSIRTSGEETQYF. This rearrangement joins TRBV11-2 to TRBJ2-5, with TRBD2 matching 12 bases. This CDR3 spans 15 amino acids. Trimming at V came to 5 bases and at J to 3 bases, leaving 4 bases not matched to a gene. Germline-derived CDR1 and CDR2 are SGHAT and FQNNGV.

The rearrangement links TRBV7-7 to TRBJ2-1; 8 positions agree with TRBD2. The trim removed 3 bases at V and 6 bases at J, leaving 7 bases unmatched. Germline V gives CDR1 SSHAT, CDR2 FNYEAQ (reference sequence). This CDR3 is 15 amino acids long. As DNA, the CDR3 is TGTGCCAGCAGCTTGAGAGCGGGAGCTCTCAATGAGCAGTTCTTC. Translation gives CASSLRAGALNEQFF. Combining the CDR3 with reference TRBV7-7 and TRBJ2-1 gives the whole variable domain GAGVSQSPRYKVTKRGQDVTLRCDPISSHATLYWYQQALGQGPEFLTYFNYEAQPDKSGLPSDRFSAERPEGSISTLTIQRTEQRDSAMYRCASSLRAGALNEQFFGPGTRLTVL.

The rearrangement uses TRBV7-2 and TRBJ1-2; 11 positions match TRBD1. The CDR3 loop spans 14 amino acids. Losses at the gene ends were 5 bases for V and 8 bases for J; bases not matched to a gene: 7. The germline gives CDR1 SGHTA, CDR2 FQGNSA. CDR3 amino acids: CASSRGQGAEGYTF. DNA for the CDR3: TGTGCCAGCAGCCGTGGACAGGGGGCGGAGGGCTACACCTTC.

About this clone itself: Other DNA sequences of this sample code for an identical CDR3. V is TRBV7-9 and J is TRBJ1-1; D unresolved. Trimming stripped 1 base from V and 7 bases from J, with 10 bases between. Germline loops: CDR1 SEHNR, CDR2 FQNEAQ (reference sequence). There are 13 residues in the CDR3. Here the CDR3 DNA reads TGTGCCAGCAGCTTAGGCCCAGGCCTTGAAGCTTTCTTT. Amino acids: CASSLGPGLEAFF.

The gene calls are TRBV13 and TRBJ2-7; 8 bases are a match to TRBD1. The CDR3 runs 13 residues. Germline lookup yields CDR1 PRHDT and CDR2 FYEKMQ (reference sequence). Trimming removed 5 bases from V and 3 bases from J; junction bases left unmatched: 3. CDR3 loop: CASSVTGGYEQYF. The CDR3 DNA reads as TGTGCCAGCAGCGTTACAGGGGGCTACGAGCAGTACTTC.

The V call is TRBV2, the J call TRBJ2-4; 10 positions agree with TRBD2. This CDR3 is built from 15 residues. Losses at the gene ends were 6 bases for V and 5 bases for J; bases not matched to a gene: 7. The germline V gene has CDR1 SNHLY and CDR2 FYNNEI. The CDR3 spells CASSYRSGGQNIQYF. In DNA, the CDR3 is TGTGCCAGCAGCTACCGTAGCGGGGGGCAAAACATTCAGTACTTC.